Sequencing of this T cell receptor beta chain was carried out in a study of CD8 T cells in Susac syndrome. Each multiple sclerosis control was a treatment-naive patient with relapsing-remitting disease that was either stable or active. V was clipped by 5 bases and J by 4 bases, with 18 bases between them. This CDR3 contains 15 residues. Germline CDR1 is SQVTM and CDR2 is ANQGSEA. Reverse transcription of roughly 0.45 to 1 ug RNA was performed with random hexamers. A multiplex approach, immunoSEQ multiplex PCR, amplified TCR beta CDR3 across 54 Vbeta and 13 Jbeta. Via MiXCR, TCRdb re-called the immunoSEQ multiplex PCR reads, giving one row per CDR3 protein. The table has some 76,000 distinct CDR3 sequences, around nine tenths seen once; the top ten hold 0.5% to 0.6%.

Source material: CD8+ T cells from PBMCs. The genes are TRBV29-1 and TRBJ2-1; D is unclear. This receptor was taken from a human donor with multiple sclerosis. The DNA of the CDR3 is TGCAGCGTTCTTTATCCACCTCCGCTGTACAATGAGCAGTTCTTC. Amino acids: CSVLYPPPLYNEQFF.